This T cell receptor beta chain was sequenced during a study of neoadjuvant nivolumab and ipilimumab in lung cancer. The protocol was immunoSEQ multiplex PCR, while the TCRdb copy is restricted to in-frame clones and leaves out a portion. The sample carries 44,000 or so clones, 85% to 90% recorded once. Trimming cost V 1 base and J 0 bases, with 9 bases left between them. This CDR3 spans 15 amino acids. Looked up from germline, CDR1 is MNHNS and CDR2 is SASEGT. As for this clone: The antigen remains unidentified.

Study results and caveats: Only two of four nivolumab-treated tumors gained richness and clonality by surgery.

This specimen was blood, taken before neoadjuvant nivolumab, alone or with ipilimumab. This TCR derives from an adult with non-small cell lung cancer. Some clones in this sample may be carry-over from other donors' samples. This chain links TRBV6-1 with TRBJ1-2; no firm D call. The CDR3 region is CASSEGSTSNYGYTF. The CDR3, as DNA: TGTGCCAGCAGTGAAGGTTCCACCTCTAACTATGGCTACACCTTC.